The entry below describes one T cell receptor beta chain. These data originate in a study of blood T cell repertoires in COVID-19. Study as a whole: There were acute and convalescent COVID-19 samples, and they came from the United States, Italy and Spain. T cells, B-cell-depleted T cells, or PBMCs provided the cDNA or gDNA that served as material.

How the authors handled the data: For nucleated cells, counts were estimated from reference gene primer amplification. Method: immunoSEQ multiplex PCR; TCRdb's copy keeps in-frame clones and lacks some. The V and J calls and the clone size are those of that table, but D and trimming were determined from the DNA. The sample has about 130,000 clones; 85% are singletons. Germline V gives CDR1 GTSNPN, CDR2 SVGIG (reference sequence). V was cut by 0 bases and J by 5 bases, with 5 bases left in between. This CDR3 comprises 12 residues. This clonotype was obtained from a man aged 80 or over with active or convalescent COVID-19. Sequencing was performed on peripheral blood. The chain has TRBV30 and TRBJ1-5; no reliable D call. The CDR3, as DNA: TGTGCCTGGAGTGTGGAGGATCAGCCCCAGCATTTT. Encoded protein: CAWSVEDQPQHF.